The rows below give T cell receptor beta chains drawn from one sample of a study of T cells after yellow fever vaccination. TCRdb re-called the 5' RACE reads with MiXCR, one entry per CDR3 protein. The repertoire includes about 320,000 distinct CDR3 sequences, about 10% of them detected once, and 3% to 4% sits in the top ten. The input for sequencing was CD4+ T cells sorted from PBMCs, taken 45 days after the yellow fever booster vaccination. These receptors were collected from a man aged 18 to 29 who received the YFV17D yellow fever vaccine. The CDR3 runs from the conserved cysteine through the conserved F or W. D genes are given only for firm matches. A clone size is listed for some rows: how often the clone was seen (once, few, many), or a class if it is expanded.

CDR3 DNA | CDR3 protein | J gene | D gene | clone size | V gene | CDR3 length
TGTGCCAGCAGCACCTGGGGGTACCAAGAGACCCAGTACTTC | CASSTWGYQETQYF | TRBJ2-5 | NA | few | TRBV5-4 | 14
TGCAGTGCTAGGCCGGGGACCCAACATGGCTACACCTTC | CSARPGTQHGYTF | TRBJ1-2 | NA | NA | TRBV20-1 | 13
TGTGCCAGCAGTTACCGGGCGTGGGGACAGAGCTACAATGAGCAGTTCTTC | CASSYRAWGQSYNEQFF | TRBJ2-1 | TRBD1 | NA | TRBV6-5 | 17
TGTGCTAGTGCCTATCGGGGGGAAGGGTGGGATACGCAGTATTTT | CASAYRGEGWDTQYF | TRBJ2-3 | TRBD2 | few | TRBV12-5 | 15
TGCGCCAGCAGCCCCGGACAGGGCCCAAAAGGGACCCAGTACTTC | CASSPGQGPKGTQYF | TRBJ2-5 | TRBD1 | few | TRBV4-1 | 15
TGTGCCAGCAGTTTATCACCGACCTCCGCACACTATGGCTACACCTTC | CASSLSPTSAHYGYTF | TRBJ1-2 | NA | few | TRBV27 | 16
TGTGCCTGGAGTATCGGGGCGTATAGCAATCAGCCCCAGCATTTT | CAWSIGAYSNQPQHF | TRBJ1-5 | NA | few | TRBV30 | 15
TGTGCCAGCAGCCCGCCAGGGAAGGGGTATGGCTACACCTTC | CASSPPGKGYGYTF | TRBJ1-2 | NA | NA | TRBV7-2 | 14
TGTGCCTGGCTAGGAGGTATTGACTATGGCTACACCTTC | CAWLGGIDYGYTF | TRBJ1-2 | NA | NA | TRBV30 | 13
TGTGCTAGTGGCGAAAACAGGGGCGGCTACACCTTC | CASGENRGGYTF | TRBJ1-2 | TRBD1 | few | TRBV12-5 | 12
TGCGCCAGCAGCTCACTAGCGGGGGGGCCGGATACGCAGTATTTT | CASSSLAGGPDTQYF | TRBJ2-3 | TRBD2 | NA | TRBV5-1 | 15
TGTGCCAGCAGCCTTGGACAGGGCCACGGACCCCAGCATTTT | CASSLGQGHGPQHF | TRBJ1-5 | TRBD1 | NA | TRBV9 | 14
TGCAGTGCTAGATCGGCCCGTCCGGAGACCCAGTACTTC | CSARSARPETQYF | TRBJ2-5 | NA | few | TRBV20-1 | 13
TGTGCCAGCAGTTTCGGACGGATTAATTCACCCCTCCACTTT | CASSFGRINSPLHF | TRBJ1-6 | NA | few | TRBV27 | 14
TGTGCCATCAGTGCCTCAGGGGACAGTCGGATTTACACCTTC | CAISASGDSRIYTF | TRBJ1-2 | TRBD1 | NA | TRBV10-3 | 14
TGCGCCAGCAGCTTGGGGGCGAGCCAAGAGACCCAGTACTTC | CASSLGASQETQYF | TRBJ2-5 | NA | NA | TRBV5-1 | 14
TGCGCCAGCAGCCAAGGGCTAGCTGGGGATGAGACCCAGTACTTC | CASSQGLAGDETQYF | TRBJ2-5 | NA | NA | TRBV4-3 | 15
TGTGCCAGCAGCTTATGGTCGGGGGGGCCCCCCGGCACAGATACGCAGTATTTT | CASSLWSGGPPGTDTQYF | TRBJ2-3 | TRBD2 | few | TRBV7-9 | 18
TGTGCCAGTAGGGGATTCCTGGCCGGGGAGCTGTTTTTT | CASRGFLAGELFF | TRBJ2-2 | NA | NA | TRBV6-2/TRBV6-3 | 13
TGCAGTGCTAGACTCCCCTTGACAGATCTCAACACTGAAGCTTTCTTT | CSARLPLTDLNTEAFF | TRBJ1-1 | NA | many | TRBV20-1 | 16
TGTGCCAGCAGGAGACTAGCGGGGGGGACAGATACGCAGTATTTT | CASRRLAGGTDTQYF | TRBJ2-3 | TRBD2 | few | TRBV6-5 | 15
TGCAGTGCTAAAACAGGGGGCCTAGGGTATGGCTACACCTTC | CSAKTGGLGYGYTF | TRBJ1-2 | TRBD1 | few | TRBV20-1 | 14
TGCAGCGTTAGACAGCAAGAGACCCAGTACTTC | CSVRQQETQYF | TRBJ2-5 | NA | many | TRBV29-1 | 11
TGCGCCAGCAGTCAATCCACCCGGGACCCTCGGACGGACACTGAAGCTTTCTTT | CASSQSTRDPRTDTEAFF | TRBJ1-1 | NA | NA | TRBV23-1 | 18
TGCGCCAGCAGCTTGGTCGACAGGGAAGGGACCCAGTACTTC | CASSLVDREGTQYF | TRBJ2-5 | TRBD1 | NA | TRBV5-1 | 14
TGTGCCAGCAGCTTATCCTCGGGACAGGTCTACGAGCAGTACTTC | CASSLSSGQVYEQYF | TRBJ2-7 | TRBD1 | NA | TRBV7-9 | 15
TGTGCCAGCGCGCGAGGGTTTAGCCAGCAGTTCTTC | CASARGFSQQFF | TRBJ2-1 | NA | many | TRBV6-5 | 12
TGTGCCAGCAGCTCCGACAGGGTTGAAAAACTGTTTTTT | CASSSDRVEKLFF | TRBJ1-4 | TRBD1 | NA | TRBV7-2 | 13